The 10 T cell receptor beta chains given below trace back to one sample, sequenced in a study of human T cells and chemical hapten exposure. Regarding time point: patch test 1, 2 weeks after DPC sensitization. Documented treatment: therapeutic diphenylcyclopropenone sensitization with weekly scalp DPC. TCRdb reprocessed the RACE reads with MiXCR, giving one entry per CDR3 protein. This table holds some 200,000 distinct CDR3 sequences, 20% to 25% found once. The sample here was whole blood, taken in connection with sensitization to the hapten diphenylcyclopropenone (DPC). These receptors were collected from a woman in her fifties or sixties with alopecia areata. Some clones in this sample may be carry-over from other donors' samples.

This chain links TRBV4-2 with TRBJ1-5; no definite D call. From germline, CDR1 is LGHNA and CDR2 YNFKEQ. The CDR3 has 15 amino acids. Deletions cut 4 bases from V and 0 bases from J, with 10 bases between. The CDR3 DNA reads TGTGCCAGCAGCCCTACAGAGAATAGCAATCAGCCCCAGCATTTT. Translated, it gives CASSPTENSNQPQHF.

The gene calls are TRBV7-2 and TRBJ2-1, with 8 bases identical to TRBD2. This CDR3 is built from 14 residues. The V gene's germline CDR1 is SGHTA and CDR2 FQGNSA. V shed 1 base, J shed 7 bases, and the junction held 3 bases outside the gene matches. The CDR3 loop is CASSLVSGKNEQFF. For the CDR3, the DNA is TGTGCCAGCAGCTTAGTTAGCGGGAAGAATGAGCAGTTCTTC.

V gene TRBV20-1 combines with J gene TRBJ1-2, with D perhaps matching TRBD1 (5 bases). This CDR3 is 15 amino acids long. Between the trimmed V and J ends, which lost 3 bases and 7 bases, there was a span of 21 bases. CDR1 DFQATT and CDR2 SNEGSKA come from the germline V gene (reference sequence). In DNA, the CDR3 is TGCAGTGCTAGGCAACCGACAGAATCCCGTAGTGGCTACACCTTC. Its translation is CSARQPTESRSGYTF.

Only a few counts were recorded for this clonotype. The gene calls are TRBV5-1 and TRBJ2-5; D ambiguous. The CDR3 runs to 14 residues. The V gene lost 4 bases and the J gene lost 2 bases, with 12 bases spanning the gap. Germline values: CDR1 SGHRS, CDR2 YFSETQ. CDR3 nucleotides: TGCGCCAGCAGCCTTGGTCGGCTTCAAGAGACCCAGTACTTC. This encodes CASSLGRLQETQYF.

CDR3 amino acids: CASRGGRGSIEQFF. The CDR3 coding sequence is TGTGCCAGCAGGGGGGGCAGGGGGAGTATTGAGCAGTTCTTC. The chain couples TRBV2 to TRBJ2-1; perhaps TRBD1 as D (7 bases). V dropped 6 bases and J dropped 9 bases, with 18 bases sitting between them. This CDR3 spans 14 amino acids. From germline, CDR1 is SNHLY and CDR2 FYNNEI. Supplemented by reference TRBV2 and TRBJ2-1, the full variable domain reads EPEVTQTPSHQVTQMGQEVILRCVPISNHLYFYWYRQILGQKVEFLVSFYNNEISEKSEIFDDQFSVERPDGSNFTLKIRSTKLEDSAMYFCASRGGRGSIEQFFGPGTRLTVL.

The chain couples TRBV10-3 to TRBJ1-1, with no clear D. Trimming took off 0 bases at V and 2 bases at J, with 10 bases between the two ends. CDR3 length: 15 amino acids. Germline V gene sequence: CDR1 ENHRY, CDR2 SYGVKD. The CDR3 sequence: CAISESRNTNTEAFF. The CDR3 DNA is TGTGCCATCAGTGAGTCCAGAAACACTAACACTGAAGCTTTCTTT.

The chain joins TRBV12-3 or TRBV12-4 to TRBJ2-7; 11 positions match TRBD1. The CDR3 is 15 residues long. J lost 5 bases, V lost 2 bases, and 5 bases had no gene match. The CDR3 is CASSLTGQGADEQYF. For the CDR3, the DNA is TGTGCCAGCAGTTTAACCGGACAGGGGGCCGACGAGCAGTACTTC.

In nucleotides, the CDR3 is TGTGCCAGCAGCTGGGATACTAGCGGGAGAGGGGGAGATACGCAGTATTTT. Protein: CASSWDTSGRGGDTQYF. The chain uses TRBV5-6 and TRBJ2-3; 11 positions agree with TRBD2. This CDR3 comprises 17 residues. V dropped 3 bases and J dropped 5; count of bases not matched to a gene: 11. Germline-derived CDR1 and CDR2 are SGHDT and YYEEEE.

The J gene is TRBJ2-3, the V gene TRBV30, with 9 bases matching TRBD1. Unmatched junction bases numbered 5, after V lost 6 bases and J lost 1 base. CDR1 is GTSNPN, CDR2 SVGIG, per germline (reference sequence). CDR3 length equals 14 residues. The CDR3 here is CACQRTGGTDTQYF. In DNA, the CDR3 is TGTGCCTGTCAACGGACAGGGGGCACAGATACGCAGTATTTT.

This clonotype was seen only a few times. The chain combines TRBV20-1 with TRBJ2-1; 9 bases align to TRBD2. V shed 1 base and J 13 bases; nucleotides not matched to a gene: 14. The CDR3 consists of 15 residues. Germline lookup yields CDR1 DFQATT and CDR2 SNEGSKA (reference sequence). The DNA of the CDR3 is TGCAGTGCTAGAGGTCCGGTGGGTAGCGGGAGTGCCCAGTTCTTC. It specifies CSARGPVGSGSAQFF.